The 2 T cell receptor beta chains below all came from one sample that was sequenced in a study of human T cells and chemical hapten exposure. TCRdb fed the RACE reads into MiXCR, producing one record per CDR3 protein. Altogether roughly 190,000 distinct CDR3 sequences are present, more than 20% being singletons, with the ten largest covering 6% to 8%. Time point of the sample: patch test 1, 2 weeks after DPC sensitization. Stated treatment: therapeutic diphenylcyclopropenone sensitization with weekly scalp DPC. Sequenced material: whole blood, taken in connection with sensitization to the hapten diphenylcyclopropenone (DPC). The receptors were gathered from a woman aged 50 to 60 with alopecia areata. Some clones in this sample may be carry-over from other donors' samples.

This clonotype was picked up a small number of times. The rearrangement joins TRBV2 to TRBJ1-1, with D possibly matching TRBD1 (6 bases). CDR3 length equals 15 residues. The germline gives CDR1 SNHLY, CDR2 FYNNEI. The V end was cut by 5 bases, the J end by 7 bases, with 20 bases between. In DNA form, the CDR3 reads TGTGCCAGCAGTATGGAAGGGGGGCAAATAAGTGAAGCTTTCTTT. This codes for CASSMEGGQISEAFF.

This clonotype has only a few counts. The CDR3 sequence is CASSLSTYNEQFF. The CDR3 DNA follows: TGTGCCAGCAGTTTATCTACCTACAATGAGCAGTTCTTC. The chain links TRBV12-3 or TRBV12-4 to TRBJ2-1, with unresolved D. V lost 2 bases to trimming and J lost 2 bases, with 4 bases between them. The CDR3 contains 13 residues.